A selection of T cell receptor beta chains follows, all from one sample in a study of cytomegalovirus exposure and HLA in healthy donors. Some clones are missing from TCRdb's copy, which holds only in-frame ones; the method was immunoSEQ multiplex PCR. The repertoire holds some 140,000 clones, 80% to 90% seen once, with under 3% in the top ten. The sequencing input was PBMCs. All receptors derive from a man between 18 and 29 years old in good health and CMV-seronegative. CDR3s include the opening cysteine and the closing phenylalanine or tryptophan. The D gene is left open where the match is weak. Rows may omit the clone size; those that give it use once, few, many or a size class.

j_call d_call clone_size v_call cdr3_aa cdr3_nt
TRBJ1-2 . . TRBV14 CASSPLGTGNYGYTF TGTGCCAGCAGCCCCTTAGGGACTGGAAACTATGGCTACACCTTC
TRBJ1-5 . . TRBV5-1 CASSPTGGNQPQHF TGCGCCAGCAGTCCTACAGGTGGCAATCAGCCCCAGCATTTT
TRBJ2-5 . . TRBV10-1 CASSELRETSETQYF TGCGCCAGCAGTGAGTTGCGGGAAACCTCGGAGACCCAGTACTTC
TRBJ1-3 . . TRBV5-4 CASSFGAGAVGNTIYF TGTGCCAGCAGCTTTGGTGCGGGGGCCGTGGGAAACACCATATATTTT
TRBJ2-1 TRBD2 . TRBV4-2 CASSQEVASGNNEQFF TGTGCCAGCAGCCAAGAGGTCGCTAGCGGCAACAATGAGCAGTTCTTC
TRBJ1-3 . few TRBV7-9 CASSFQGTAGNTIYF TGTGCCAGCAGCTTCCAGGGTACGGCTGGAAACACCATATATTTT
TRBJ1-5 TRBD1 . TRBV28 CASRLWTGHNQPQHF TGTGCCAGCCGACTTTGGACAGGGCACAATCAGCCCCAGCATTTT
TRBJ2-7 . . TRBV28 CASSLGLWGSSYEQYF TGTGCCAGCAGTTTAGGGTTGTGGGGCAGCTCCTACGAGCAGTACTTC
TRBJ1-1 . . TRBV7-2 CASSSQGDTEAFF TGTGCCAGCAGCTCACAGGGAGACACTGAAGCTTTCTTT
TRBJ2-7 . . TRBV9 CASSVGGSYEQYF TGTGCCAGCAGCGTAGGAGGCTCCTACGAGCAGTACTTC
TRBJ1-4 TRBD1 . TRBV6-5 CASRDRGSNEKLFF TGTGCCAGCAGAGACAGGGGATCTAATGAAAAACTGTTTTTT
TRBJ2-3 . once TRBV30 CAWSGGADTQYF TGTGCCTGGAGTGGGGGAGCAGATACGCAGTATTTT
TRBJ1-4 . . TRBV7-6 CASSSEVVSPRREKLFF TGTGCCAGCAGCTCCGAGGTCGTGTCGCCCCGACGTGAAAAACTGTTTTTT
TRBJ2-7 . few TRBV19 CASRAGTPASYEQYF TGTGCCAGTAGGGCCGGGACACCCGCCTCCTACGAGCAGTACTTC
TRBJ2-7 . . TRBV27 CASSSSSPGEQYF TGTGCCAGCAGTTCATCCTCCCCCGGCGAGCAGTACTTC
TRBJ1-5 . few TRBV4-2 CASSQDRGNQPQHF TGTGCCAGCAGCCAAGACAGGGGCAATCAGCCCCAGCATTTT
TRBJ2-6 TRBD2 . TRBV28 CASSSRLAGVGANVLTF TGTGCCAGCAGCTCAAGGCTAGCGGGAGTTGGGGCCAACGTCCTGACTTTC
TRBJ2-3 TRBD2 . TRBV7-7 CASSLAEGLGGDTQYF TGTGCCAGCAGCTTAGCAGAGGGGCTGGGGGGGGATACGCAGTATTTT
TRBJ2-3 . . TRBV7-8 CASSPWASTDTQYF TGTGCCAGCAGCCCCTGGGCGAGCACAGATACGCAGTATTTT
TRBJ2-1 TRBD2 . TRBV18 CASSPPSGASEQFF TGTGCCAGCTCACCACCTAGCGGGGCCAGCGAGCAGTTCTTC
TRBJ2-3 TRBD2 . TRBV5-1 CASSLAASGGSTSTDTQYF TGCGCCAGCAGCTTGGCGGCTAGCGGGGGGTCTACTAGCACAGATACGCAGTATTTT
TRBJ1-5 . . TRBV5-1 CASSLAGNQPQHF TGCGCCAGCAGCTTGGCAGGGAATCAGCCCCAGCATTTT
TRBJ2-7 TRBD2 . TRBV30 CAIGLTGTSGSGEQYF TGTGCCATAGGGTTAACGGGGACTAGCGGGAGTGGCGAGCAGTACTTC
TRBJ1-4 . . TRBV28 CASSLWGGGGEVNEKLFF TGTGCCAGCAGTTTATGGGGTGGCGGGGGGGAGGTTAATGAAAAACTGTTTTTT
TRBJ2-1 TRBD1 once TRBV7-9 CASTTGGRDNEQFF TGTGCCAGTACAACAGGGGGACGGGACAATGAGCAGTTCTTC
TRBJ2-5 . few TRBV6-1 CASSELGSQETQYF TGTGCCAGCAGTGAACTTGGCAGCCAAGAGACCCAGTACTTC
TRBJ2-7 . few TRBV19 CASSTQNGEQYF TGTGCCAGTAGTACTCAGAATGGCGAGCAGTACTTC
TRBJ1-5 . . TRBV6-1 CASSPTTGPNQPQHF TGTGCCAGCAGTCCGACCACAGGCCCCAATCAGCCCCAGCATTTT
TRBJ2-5 . . TRBV15 CATLLSGEETQYF TGTGCCACCCTCTTGTCGGGAGAAGAGACCCAGTACTTC
TRBJ2-1 TRBD2 once TRBV6-6 CASKGLAGGYNEQFF TGTGCCAGCAAGGGACTAGCGGGGGGATACAATGAGCAGTTCTTC
TRBJ1-5 . . TRBV7-9 CASSSGTRRNQPQHF TGTGCCAGCAGCAGCGGGACAAGGAGGAATCAGCCCCAGCATTTT
TRBJ1-3 . . TRBV9 CASSRAASSGNTIYF TGTGCCAGCAGCCGAGCCGCTAGCTCTGGAAACACCATATATTTT
TRBJ2-1 TRBD2 . TRBV4-2 CASSVLAGGSYNEQFF TGTGCCAGCAGCGTACTAGCGGGGGGGTCCTACAATGAGCAGTTCTTC
TRBJ1-5 . . TRBV16 CASSPLGGDQPQHF TGTGCCAGCAGCCCCCTTGGGGGGGATCAGCCCCAGCATTTT
TRBJ2-2 . few TRBV7-2 CASSLARGTGELFF TGTGCCAGCAGCTTAGCGCGGGGTACCGGGGAGCTGTTTTTT
TRBJ2-7 TRBD2 once TRBV7-6 CASSLAADGRTYEQYF TGTGCCAGCAGCTTAGCCGCGGACGGGAGGACCTACGAGCAGTACTTC
TRBJ2-7 TRBD1 . TRBV28 CASSLTGGLNYEQYF TGTGCCAGCAGTTTGACAGGGGGACTAAACTACGAGCAGTACTTC
TRBJ1-2 TRBD1 . TRBV7-9 CASSSTGGINYGYTF TGTGCCAGCAGCTCCACAGGGGGGATTAACTATGGCTACACCTTC
TRBJ2-3 TRBD1 . TRBV19 CASRSGTGELIDTQYF TGTGCCAGTAGATCCGGGACAGGGGAGTTGATAGATACGCAGTATTTT
TRBJ2-7 TRBD2 . TRBV9 CASSVKSGSIDEQYF TGTGCCAGCAGCGTCAAAAGCGGGAGTATCGACGAGCAGTACTTC
TRBJ2-7 . . TRBV23-1 CASSQPRLDLSYEQYF TGCGCCAGCAGTCAACCCCGACTAGACCTCTCCTACGAGCAGTACTTC
TRBJ2-7 . . TRBV5-8 CASSLDREWGNEQYF TGTGCCAGCAGCTTGGACAGGGAATGGGGAAACGAGCAGTACTTC
TRBJ1-4 . . TRBV25-1 CASRGHREEGEKLFF TGTGCCAGCAGAGGGCACAGGGAAGAGGGTGAAAAACTGTTTTTT
TRBJ1-2 TRBD1 few TRBV7-9 CASSLRGQGTYGYTF TGTGCCAGCAGCTTAAGGGGACAGGGGACCTATGGCTACACCTTC
TRBJ1-2 TRBD1 . TRBV6-5 CASSVRDRVFSGYTF TGTGCCAGCAGTGTCCGGGACAGGGTCTTTAGCGGCTACACCTTC
TRBJ1-6 . . TRBV6-4 CASSASLAGDSPLHF TGTGCCAGCAGTGCGAGTCTCGCGGGGGATTCACCCCTCCACTTT
TRBJ1-4 TRBD1 . TRBV7-9 CASSFAGGEGEKLFF TGTGCCAGCAGCTTTGCAGGGGGCGAAGGCGAAAAACTGTTTTTT
TRBJ2-7 . . TRBV5-4 CASSLGGSKDPPPYEQYF TGTGCCAGCAGCTTGGGAGGATCCAAAGACCCGCCTCCCTACGAGCAGTACTTC
TRBJ1-2 . once TRBV7-9 CASSREREDGYTF TGTGCCAGCAGCCGCGAGAGGGAGGATGGCTACACCTTC
TRBJ2-5 TRBD1 . TRBV11-2 CASTQGVTGAIQETQYF TGTGCCAGCACTCAAGGGGTCACAGGGGCAATCCAAGAGACCCAGTACTTC
TRBJ1-6 . . TRBV5-6 CASRRWISYNSPLHF TGTGCCAGCAGGAGGTGGATTTCCTATAATTCACCCCTCCACTTT
TRBJ2-2 TRBD2 . TRBV11-3 CASSYRERGGPGGELFF TGTGCCAGCAGCTATCGTGAGCGGGGAGGACCAGGCGGGGAGCTGTTTTTT
TRBJ2-5 . . TRBV10-1 CASSALATQETQYF TGCGCCAGCAGTGCCCTAGCGACTCAAGAGACCCAGTACTTC
TRBJ2-7 . . TRBV18 CASSRGGYEQYF TGTGCCAGCTCGAGAGGGGGCTACGAGCAGTACTTC
TRBJ1-6 . . TRBV5-6 CASSHTGNNSPLHF TGTGCCAGCAGCCATACAGGGAATAATTCACCCCTCCACTTT
TRBJ2-3 . once TRBV5-1 CASRGQQADTQYF TGCGCCAGCAGAGGACAGCAGGCAGATACGCAGTATTTT
TRBJ1-4 . . TRBV21-1 CASRPDSYSTNEKLFF TGTGCCAGCAGGCCAGACAGCTACTCAACTAATGAAAAACTGTTTTTT
TRBJ1-1 TRBD1 . TRBV4-1 CASSQVKGQGGEAFF TGCGCCAGCAGCCAAGTTAAGGGACAGGGCGGTGAAGCTTTCTTT
TRBJ2-7 TRBD2 . TRBV11-2 CASSQLAGASNEQYF TGTGCCAGCAGCCAACTAGCGGGGGCGAGCAACGAGCAGTACTTC
TRBJ2-7 . . TRBV6-5 CASRDPGQAYEQYF TGTGCCAGCAGGGATCCGGGACAAGCCTACGAGCAGTACTTC